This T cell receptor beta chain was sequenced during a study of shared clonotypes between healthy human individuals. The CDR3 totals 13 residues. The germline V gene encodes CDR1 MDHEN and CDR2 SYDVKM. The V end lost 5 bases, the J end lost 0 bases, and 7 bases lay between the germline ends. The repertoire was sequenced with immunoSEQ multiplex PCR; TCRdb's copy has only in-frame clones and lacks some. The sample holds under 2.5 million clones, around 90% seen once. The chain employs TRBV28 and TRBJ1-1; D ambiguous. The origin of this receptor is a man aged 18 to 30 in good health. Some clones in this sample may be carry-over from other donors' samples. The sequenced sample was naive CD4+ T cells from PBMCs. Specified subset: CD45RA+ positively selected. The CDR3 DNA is TGTGCCAGCAGTGTGATTTTGAACACTGAAGCTTTCTTT. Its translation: CASSVILNTEAFF.